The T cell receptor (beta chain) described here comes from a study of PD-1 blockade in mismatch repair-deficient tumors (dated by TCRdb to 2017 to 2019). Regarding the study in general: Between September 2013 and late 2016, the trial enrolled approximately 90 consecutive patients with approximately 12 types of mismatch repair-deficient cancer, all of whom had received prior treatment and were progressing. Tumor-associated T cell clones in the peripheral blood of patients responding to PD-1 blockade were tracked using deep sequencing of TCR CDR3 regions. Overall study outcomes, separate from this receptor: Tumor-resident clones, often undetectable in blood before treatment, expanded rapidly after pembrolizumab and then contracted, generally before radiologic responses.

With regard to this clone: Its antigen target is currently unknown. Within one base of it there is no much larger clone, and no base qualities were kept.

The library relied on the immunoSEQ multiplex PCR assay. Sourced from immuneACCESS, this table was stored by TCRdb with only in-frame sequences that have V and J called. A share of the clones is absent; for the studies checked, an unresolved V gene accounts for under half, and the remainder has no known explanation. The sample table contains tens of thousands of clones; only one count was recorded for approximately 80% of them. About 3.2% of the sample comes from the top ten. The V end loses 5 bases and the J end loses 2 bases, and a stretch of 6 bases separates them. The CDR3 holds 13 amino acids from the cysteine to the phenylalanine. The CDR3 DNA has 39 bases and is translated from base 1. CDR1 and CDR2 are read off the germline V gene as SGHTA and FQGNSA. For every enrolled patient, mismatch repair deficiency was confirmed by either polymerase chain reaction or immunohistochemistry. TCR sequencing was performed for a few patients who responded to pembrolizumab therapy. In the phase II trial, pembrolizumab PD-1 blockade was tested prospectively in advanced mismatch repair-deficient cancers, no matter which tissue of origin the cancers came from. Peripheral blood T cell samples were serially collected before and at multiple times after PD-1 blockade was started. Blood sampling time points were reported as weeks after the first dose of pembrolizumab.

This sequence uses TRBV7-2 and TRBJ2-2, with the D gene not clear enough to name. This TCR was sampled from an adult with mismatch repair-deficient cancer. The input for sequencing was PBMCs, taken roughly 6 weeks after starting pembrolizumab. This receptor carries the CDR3 CASSPQNTGELFF. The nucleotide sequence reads TGTGCCAGCAGCCCCCAAAACACCGGGGAGCTGTTTTTT.